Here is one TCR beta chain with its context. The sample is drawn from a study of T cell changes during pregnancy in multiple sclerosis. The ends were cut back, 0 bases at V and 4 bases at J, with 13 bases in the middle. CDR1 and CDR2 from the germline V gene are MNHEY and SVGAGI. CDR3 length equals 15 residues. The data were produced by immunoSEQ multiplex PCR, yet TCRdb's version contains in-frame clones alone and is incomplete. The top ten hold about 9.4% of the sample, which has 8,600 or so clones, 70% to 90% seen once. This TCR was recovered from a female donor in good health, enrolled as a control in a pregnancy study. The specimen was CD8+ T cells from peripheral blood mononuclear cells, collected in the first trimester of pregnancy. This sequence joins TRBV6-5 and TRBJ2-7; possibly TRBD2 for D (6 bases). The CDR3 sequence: CASSYSAEGGYEQYF. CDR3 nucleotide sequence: TGTGCCAGCAGTTACTCGGCGGAGGGAGGATACGAGCAGTACTTC.